This record covers a single TCR beta chain. Its antigen is unidentified. The PCR employed 60 Vbeta primers together with 13 Jbeta primers. Clones were read by immunoSEQ multiplex PCR, and TCRdb kept only the in-frame ones, dropping some. The data hold about 160,000 clones, with roughly 87% observed a single time. This specimen comes from a study of cytomegalovirus exposure and HLA in healthy donors. Study as a whole: Researchers previously reported finding 90 million to 130 million unique TCR beta sequences from 150 million to 200 million T cells. Study observations and caveats: Some highly shared sequence variants likely arose as a pipeline artifact.

The V and J ends lost 5 bases and 1 base respectively, with 12 bases between them. Germline loops: CDR1 MNHEY, CDR2 SMNVEV (reference sequence). The length of the CDR3 is 14 residues. Those who donated were healthy bone marrow donors. Sequenced input: PBMCs. The receptor was isolated from a girl aged 10-17 years in good health and CMV-seropositive. This sequence joins TRBV27 and TRBJ2-7, with D uncertain. The CDR3 DNA follows: TGTGCCAGCAGTCTGAAAGCGCTATCCTACGAGCAGTACTTC. Protein sequence: CASSLKALSYEQYF.